This T cell receptor (beta chain) was sequenced during a study of T cells in Graves' hyperthyroidism and ophthalmopathy. There were TCR beta CDR3 regions amplified from RNA transcripts. First-round RT-PCR of the TCR CDR3 relied on the HTBI primer set. TCRdb reprocessed the multiplex PCR reads with MiXCR, giving one entry per CDR3 protein. The sample contains roughly 250,000 distinct CDR3 sequences, over 15% of which appear only once. The germline CDR1 and CDR2 sequences are SGHDT and YYEEEE. The V gene end was trimmed by 2 bases and the J gene end by 7 bases; junction bases not matched to a gene: 8. The CDR3 covers 16 residues.

This clonotype was obtained from a young woman with Graves' ophthalmopathy. Sequenced input: blood. The chain joins TRBV5-6 to TRBJ2-1, with 11 bases matching TRBD2. CDR3 nucleotides: TGTGCCAGCAGCTTTCCGACTAGCGGGATTGAGAATGAGCAGTTCTTC. Translation: CASSFPTSGIENEQFF.